Below, 8 T cell receptor beta chains from the same sample are listed, as sequenced in a study of blood T cell repertoires in COVID-19. Libraries were prepared by immunoSEQ multiplex PCR; TCRdb keeps only in-frame clonotypes and omits some of them. The data hold about 310,000 clones, with approximately 89% observed a single time. Sequenced material: PBMCs or T cells enriched from blood (not recorded which). All receptors derive from a woman aged 40 to 50 who had recovered from COVID-19.

The chain links TRBV5-1 to TRBJ2-7; 14 bases match TRBD2. With V trimmed by 4 bases and J by 1 base, 10 bases remained unmatched. The CDR3 runs to 18 residues. CDR1 and CDR2 (germline): SGHRS, YFSETQ. CDR3 in amino acids: CASSEGTSGRKGSYEQYF. The CDR3 nucleotides read TGCGCCAGCAGCGAGGGGACTAGCGGGAGAAAGGGGTCCTACGAGCAGTACTTC.

The genes are TRBV19 and TRBJ2-7; 8 nucleotides line up with TRBD1. V gave up 3 bases and J gave up 4 bases; unmatched junction bases: 5. Germline CDR1 LNHDA, CDR2 SQIVND (reference sequence). The CDR3 has 14 amino acids. CDR3 amino acids: CASSIGQGRYEQYF. The CDR3 nucleotides are TGTGCCAGTAGTATCGGACAGGGACGGTACGAGCAGTACTTC.

The V gene is TRBV5-1, the J gene TRBJ1-5; D is undetermined. V lost 4 bases and J lost 6, with 11 bases in between. Looked up from germline, CDR1 is SGHRS and CDR2 is YFSETQ. The CDR3 totals 13 residues. This CDR3 reads CASSQREGQPQHF. The CDR3 DNA sequence: TGCGCCAGCAGCCAGAGGGAGGGTCAGCCCCAGCATTTT.

The chain carries TRBV7-2 and TRBJ2-2, with 10 bases lining up with TRBD2. V lost 2 bases and J lost 6; bases outside the gene matches: 9. The CDR3 totals 17 residues. The germline V gene has CDR1 SGHTA and CDR2 FQGNSA. CDR3 loop: CASSLLGLAGVAGELFF. The CDR3 DNA reads TGTGCCAGCAGCTTATTGGGTCTAGCGGGAGTCGCCGGGGAGCTGTTTTTT. Full variable domain (remainder filled in from reference TRBV7-2 and TRBJ2-2): GAGVSQSPSNKVTEKGKDVELRCDPISGHTALYWYRQSLGQGLEFLIYFQGNSAPDKSGLPSDRFSAERTGGSVSTLTIQRTQQEDSAVYLCASSLLGLAGVAGELFFGEGSRLTVL.

This sequence joins TRBV5-6 and TRBJ2-5, with TRBD2 matching over 10 bases. The germline gives CDR1 SGHDT, CDR2 YYEEEE. V lost 2 bases, J lost 4 bases, and 11 bases stayed unmatched. CDR3 size: 17 residues. CDR3 sequence: CASSFERGGIHAETQYF. The CDR3 region has the DNA TGTGCCAGCAGCTTCGAGCGGGGGGGCATCCACGCAGAGACCCAGTACTTC.

The genes are TRBV5-8 and TRBJ1-2; no clear D gene. Germline lookup yields CDR1 SGHTS and CDR2 YDEGEE. The V end was cut by 0 bases, the J end by 4 bases, with 13 bases between. The CDR3 runs 15 residues. The CDR3 is CASSLGAPRGYGYTF. CDR3 sequence (DNA): TGTGCCAGCAGCTTGGGGGCCCCACGGGGCTATGGCTACACCTTC.

This clone was observed a handful of times. The chain uses TRBV12-3 or TRBV12-4 and TRBJ2-7, with 9 bases fitting TRBD1. V shed 9 bases and J 3 bases; nucleotides not matched to a gene: 3. This CDR3 is 12 amino acids long. Here the CDR3 DNA reads TGTGCCAGTGGGACAGGGTTCTACGAGCAGTACTTC. Its translation: CASGTGFYEQYF.

The chain employs TRBV6-1 and TRBJ2-1; 9 bases are shared with TRBD1. Looked up from germline, CDR1 is MNHNS and CDR2 is SASEGT. Trimming removed 4 bases from V and 2 bases from J; junction bases left unmatched: 9. This CDR3 region has 17 residues. The CDR3, as DNA: TGTGCCAGCAGTGCTCCTGACAGGGGGTACCCCTACAATGAGCAGTTCTTC. Its protein is CASSAPDRGYPYNEQFF.